What follows describes a single T cell receptor beta chain. Its antigen is as yet unknown. Germline assignment: CDR1 SGHTA and CDR2 FQGNSA. Between the trimmed V and J ends, which lost 0 bases and 7 bases, there was a span of 11 bases. This CDR3 has 14 amino acids. The entry originates in a study of cytomegalovirus exposure and HLA in healthy donors. Whole-study findings and limits: Three of the chains that were CMV-associated were confirmed in vitro to be specific for CMV antigens. Excluded were some V segments that proved indistinguishable, including TRBV6-2 and TRBV6-3. Associated with cytomegalovirus, according to the listing, were 150 to 200 TCR beta chains. Sequencing depth across donors, presence/absence analyses assumed, was roughly uniform.

The PCR was carried out with 60 Vbeta primers and 13 Jbeta primers. The data were produced by immunoSEQ multiplex PCR, yet TCRdb's version contains in-frame clones alone and is incomplete. The data contain 200,000 or so clones, about 83% of them singletons. This clonotype originated in a woman in her twenties or thirties in good health and CMV-seropositive. The chain joins TRBV7-2 to TRBJ2-3; possibly TRBD2 for D (5 bases). The specimen was PBMCs. CDR3 bases: TGTGCCAGCAGCTTAGCGGGAGATAAATATACGCAGTATTTT. This gives the protein CASSLAGDKYTQYF.